Listed here are 14 T cell receptor beta chains from one sample, sequenced in a study of T cell repertoires in ileal Crohn's disease. Time point reported: inflamed ileum from the surgical specimen. Data came from immunoSEQ multiplex PCR; TCRdb stores just in-frame clones and leaves some out. The sample comprises approximately 11,000 clones, more than 75% of which are singletons, and 8% to 10% rests with the top ten. The sequenced sample consisted of ileal tissue. The receptors originated from an adult with Crohn's disease.

The V gene is TRBV5-1, the J gene TRBJ1-4; TRBD1 might be the D (5 bases). The CDR3 is made up of 12 amino acids. Germline assignment: CDR1 SGHRS and CDR2 YFSETQ. V lost 0 bases and J lost 12, with 9 bases in between. The CDR3 DNA sequence: TGCGCCAGCAGCTTGGATTCGGGGGAACTGTTTTTT. Translated: CASSLDSGELFF.

The CDR3 coding sequence is TGCGCCAGCAGCTTGGAATGGGACGGAACCTATGGCTACACCTTC. Amino acids: CASSLEWDGTYGYTF. This sequence joins TRBV5-1 and TRBJ1-2; D may be TRBD1 (5 bases). CDR3 length equals 15 residues. V was clipped by 0 bases and J by 4 bases, with 13 bases between them. Germline V gene sequence: CDR1 SGHRS, CDR2 YFSETQ.

The CDR3 DNA follows: TGTGCCAGCACCCAGGGGGCCTACAATGAGCAGTTCTTC. It is translated as CASTQGAYNEQFF. The gene calls are TRBV7-9 and TRBJ2-1, with 7 bases matching TRBD1. Germline-derived CDR1 and CDR2 are SEHNR and FQNEAQ (reference sequence). The length of the CDR3 is 13 residues. With V trimmed by 7 bases and J by 2 bases, 2 bases remained unmatched.

The chain joins TRBV4-2 to TRBJ1-3; TRBD1 aligns across 10 bases. This CDR3 contains 17 residues. J was trimmed by 0 bases and V by 4 bases; bases with no gene match: 6. Germline CDR1 reads LGHNA; CDR2 reads YNFKEQ. CDR3 bases: TGTGCCAGCAGCCCAGAGGGACAGGGGATCTCTGGAAACACCATATATTTT. Translation gives CASSPEGQGISGNTIYF.

This chain links TRBV6-1 with TRBJ1-2, with a weak D call TRBD1 (6 bases). The CDR3 covers 15 residues. Trimming pared 3 bases from V and 1 base from J, leaving 12 bases between. Germline V gives CDR1 MNHNS, CDR2 SASEGT. CDR3 region: CASSDRTDLNYGYTF. CDR3 coding DNA: TGTGCCAGCAGTGATCGGACAGACCTTAACTATGGCTACACCTTC.

The chain carries TRBV4-2 and TRBJ1-2; 8 bases are shared with TRBD1. The V segment lost 5 bases and the J segment 8 bases; nucleotides outside the gene matches: 10. This CDR3 has 14 residues. Germline values: CDR1 LGHNA, CDR2 YNFKEQ. CDR3 nucleotides: TGTGCCAGCAGCTCACCGGACAGGGCCGGCGGCTACACCTTC. Residues: CASSSPDRAGGYTF.

This sequence joins TRBV5-1 and TRBJ1-1, with 8 nucleotides matching TRBD1. The CDR3 runs to 14 residues. Germline V CDR1 and CDR2: SGHRS, YFSETQ. With 0 bases clipped from V and 10 bases from J, the junction kept 8 bases outside the gene matches. The DNA of the CDR3 is TGCGCCAGCAGCTTGGAAGACCAGGGGGCACGAGCTTTCTTT. It codes for CASSLEDQGARAFF.

V and J are TRBV5-4 and TRBJ1-6; unclear D gene. V lost 2 bases, J lost 7 bases, and 4 bases lay in between. The CDR3 has 12 residues. CDR1 and CDR2 from the germline V gene are SGHNT and YYREEE (reference sequence). CDR3 residues: CASSFTNSPLHF. The CDR3 nucleotides are TGTGCCAGCAGCTTCACAAATTCACCCCTCCACTTT.

The chain recombines TRBV5-1 with TRBJ1-1; possible D gene TRBD1, 5 bases. Germline V CDR1 and CDR2: SGHRS, YFSETQ. The CDR3 extends over 16 amino acids. V was shortened by 2 bases and J by 5 bases, with 19 bases between the two germline ends. The CDR3 is CASSLTKAGLRTEAFF. Written as DNA, the CDR3 is TGCGCCAGCAGCTTAACCAAGGCAGGGTTGCGAACTGAAGCTTTCTTT.

CDR3 protein: CASSAPGSGGNTEAFF. CDR3 nucleotide sequence: TGTGCCAGCAGCGCACCGGGAAGTGGGGGTAACACTGAAGCTTTCTTT. The chain couples TRBV21-1 to TRBJ1-1. TRBV21-1 is termed a pseudogene. The CDR3 runs 16 residues.

This rearrangement joins TRBV29-1 to TRBJ1-1, with D possibly being TRBD1 (5 bases). Between the trimmed V and J ends, which lost 5 bases and 7 bases, there was a span of 11 bases. CDR3 length: 11 residues. Germline V gene data show CDR1 as SQVTM and CDR2 as ANQGSEA. CDR3 sequence: CSVPQGGEAFF. The CDR3 bases are TGCAGCGTTCCCCAGGGAGGTGAAGCTTTCTTT.

In DNA form, the CDR3 reads TGTGCCAGCAGCCCCCGGACTGGGGGTGAGCAGTTCTTC. Amino acids: CASSPRTGGEQFF. This chain connects TRBV7-3 to TRBJ2-1, with D tentatively TRBD1 or TRBD2 (5 bases each). The CDR3 is made up of 13 amino acids. The V end lost 5 bases, the J end lost 9 bases, and 14 bases lay between the germline ends. Germline CDR1 SGHTA, CDR2 FQGTGA.

This chain uses TRBV27 with TRBJ2-7; D unclear. The CDR3 totals 13 residues. The germline V gene encodes CDR1 MNHEY and CDR2 SMNVEV (reference sequence). The V and J ends lost 8 bases and 5 bases respectively, with 16 bases between them. The CDR3 region has the DNA TGTGCCAGCCCCCCAGCTCGAAGCCACGAGCAGTACGTC. Translated, it gives CASPPARSHEQYV.

This clone occurred once. The chain is built from TRBV9 and TRBJ2-3; D is ambiguous. In germline, CDR1 is SGDLS, CDR2 YYNGEE. The CDR3 totals 14 residues. The V gene lost 4 bases and the J gene lost 3 bases, with 12 bases spanning the gap. The CDR3 reads CASSPLGLTDTQYF. In DNA, the CDR3 is TGTGCCAGCAGCCCCCTAGGTCTGACAGATACGCAGTATTTT. Full variable domain (rest looked up from reference TRBV9 and TRBJ2-3): DSGVTQTPKHLITATGQRVTLRCSPRSGDLSVYWYQQSLDQGLQFLIQYYNGEERAKGNILERFSAQQFPDLHSELNLSSLELGDSALYFCASSPLGLTDTQYFGPGTRLTVL.